Below are 6 T cell receptor beta chains sequenced from a single sample in a study of cytomegalovirus exposure and HLA in healthy donors. The method was immunoSEQ multiplex PCR; TCRdb's version includes in-frame clones alone and lacks a portion of them. Of roughly 68,000 clones listed, around 97% are singletons. The sample comprised PBMCs. These receptors were obtained from a man aged 18-30 years in good health and CMV-seronegative.

The gene calls are TRBV19 and TRBJ2-1; TRBD2 agrees at 9 bases. The V segment lost 5 bases and the J segment 7 bases; nucleotides outside the gene matches: 6. This CDR3 contains 14 residues. The V gene's germline CDR1 is LNHDA and CDR2 SQIVND (reference sequence). The CDR3 loop reads CASSDSGRINEQFF. DNA of the CDR3: TGTGCCAGTAGTGATAGCGGGAGAATAAATGAGCAGTTCTTC.

The rearrangement links TRBV11-3 to TRBJ2-1; D uncertain. V was clipped by 0 bases and J by 1 base, with 4 bases between them. The V gene's germline CDR1 is SGHNT and CDR2 YENEEA. This CDR3 has 14 amino acids. In DNA form, the CDR3 reads TGTGCCAGCAGCTTAGATCCGTCCTACAATGAGCAGTTCTTC. This codes for CASSLDPSYNEQFF.

The rearrangement uses TRBV6-5 and TRBJ1-1; D gene ambiguous. The CDR3 consists of 11 residues. Trimming pared 6 bases from V and 6 bases from J, leaving 8 bases between. CDR1 is MNHEY, CDR2 SVGAGI, per germline. The CDR3, as DNA: TGTGCCAGCAGCAACGGGGCTGAAGCTTTCTTT. Translated, it gives CASSNGAEAFF.

This chain joins TRBV5-6 and TRBJ2-1; 11 bases line up with TRBD2. Trimming removed 2 bases from V and 4 bases from J; junction bases left unmatched: 8. This CDR3 is 17 amino acids long. The germline gives CDR1 SGHDT, CDR2 YYEEEE. CDR3 sequence: CASSFLGLAGLYNEQFF. The CDR3 coding sequence is TGTGCCAGCAGCTTTCTAGGACTAGCGGGTCTTTACAATGAGCAGTTCTTC.

CDR3 DNA: TGTGCCAGCAGTGACGGAACAGGGGTGGCCTACTTC. Its protein product is CASSDGTGVAYF. V gene TRBV6-1 combines with J gene TRBJ2-7; 7 nucleotides line up with TRBD1. J lost 13 bases, V lost 3 bases, and 9 bases had no gene match. The germline V gene encodes CDR1 MNHNS and CDR2 SASEGT. This CDR3 region has 12 residues.

The gene calls are TRBV7-6 and TRBJ1-3, with D uncertain. Germline CDR1 is SGHVS and CDR2 is FNYEAQ. V was trimmed by 6 bases and J by 0 bases, leaving 15 bases between them. There are 16 residues in the CDR3. The CDR3, as DNA: TGTGCCAGCAGTCAGGAAGCCTCTACCTCTGGAAACACCATATATTTT. This codes for CASSQEASTSGNTIYF.